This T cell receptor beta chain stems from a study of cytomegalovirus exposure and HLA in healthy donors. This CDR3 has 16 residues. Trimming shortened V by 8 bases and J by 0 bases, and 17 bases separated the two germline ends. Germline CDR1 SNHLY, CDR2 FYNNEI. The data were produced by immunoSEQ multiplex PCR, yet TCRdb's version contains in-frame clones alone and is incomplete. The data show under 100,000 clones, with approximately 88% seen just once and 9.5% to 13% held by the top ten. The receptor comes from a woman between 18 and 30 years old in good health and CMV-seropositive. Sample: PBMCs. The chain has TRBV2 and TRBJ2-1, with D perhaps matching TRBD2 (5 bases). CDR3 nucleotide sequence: TGTGCCAGCTCTCGAATATTGGCGGGCTCCTACAATGAGCAGTTCTTC. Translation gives CASSRILAGSYNEQFF.